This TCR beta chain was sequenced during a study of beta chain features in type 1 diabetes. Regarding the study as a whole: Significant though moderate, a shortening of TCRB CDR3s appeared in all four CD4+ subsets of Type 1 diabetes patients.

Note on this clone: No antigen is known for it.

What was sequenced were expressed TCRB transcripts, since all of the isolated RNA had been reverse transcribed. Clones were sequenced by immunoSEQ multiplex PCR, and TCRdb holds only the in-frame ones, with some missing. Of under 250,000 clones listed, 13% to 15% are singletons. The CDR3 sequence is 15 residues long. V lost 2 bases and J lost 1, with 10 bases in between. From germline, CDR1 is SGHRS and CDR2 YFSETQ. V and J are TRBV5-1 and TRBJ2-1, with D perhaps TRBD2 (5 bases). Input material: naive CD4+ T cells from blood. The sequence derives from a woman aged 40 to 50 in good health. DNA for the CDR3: TGCGCCAGCAGCTTTAACACGGGGTCCTACAATGAGCAGTTCTTC. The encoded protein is CASSFNTGSYNEQFF.